Listed below are T cell receptor beta chains from one sample, sequenced in a study of CD8+CD57+ T cells in acquired aplastic anemia. TCRdb re-derived calls from the reads in MiXCR, one entry per CDR3 protein. The repertoire holds around 180,000 distinct CDR3 sequences, with 48% as singletons. The sample consisted of sorted CD4+, CD8+, or CD8+CD57+ T cells (not recorded which) from PBMCs. These receptors were obtained from a human donor with aplastic anemia. The CDR3 runs from the conserved cysteine through the conserved F or W. The order of the fields is D gene, CDR3 length, clone size, J gene, V gene, CDR3 DNA, CDR3 protein. The D gene is left open where the match is weak. The size entry is marked missing in some rows and otherwise reads once, few, many or a size class.

>NA|15|many|TRBJ2-3|TRBV5-6
TGTGCCAGCAGCTTGGTCCCGGGGGTCACAGATACGCAGTATTTT
CASSLVPGVTDTQYF
>NA|16|NA|TRBJ1-6|TRBV18
TGTGCCAGCTCACCCGGTTGGAGCTCCTATAATTCACCCCTCCACTTT
CASSPGWSSYNSPLHF
>NA|12|NA|TRBJ1-2|TRBV10-3
TGTGCCATCTTCAAGGGCAACTATGGCTACACCTTC
CAIFKGNYGYTF
>NA|11|NA|TRBJ2-5|TRBV9
TGTGCCAGCAGCGTAGAAGAGACCCAGTACTTC
CASSVEETQYF
>TRBD1|15|NA|TRBJ2-2|TRBV24-1
TGTGCCACCAGTAGAGGACAGGGAAACACCGGGGAGCTGTTTTTT
CATSRGQGNTGELFF
>NA|15|many|TRBJ2-7|TRBV6-5
TGTGCCAGCAGTTACTCGGGGTCAGGACGCTACGAGCAGTACTTC
CASSYSGSGRYEQYF
>NA|14|NA|TRBJ2-7|TRBV29-1
TGCAGCGTTGAAGATTATGTGGACCGCTACGAGCAGTACTTC
CSVEDYVDRYEQYF
>NA|16|many|TRBJ2-2|TRBV7-8
TGTGCCAGCAGCCGTTCGGCTGGAACGAACACCGGGGAGCTGTTTTTT
CASSRSAGTNTGELFF
>NA|14|NA|TRBJ2-7|TRBV7-9
TGTGCCAGCAGCTTAAGGCTAGCCGGCTACGAGCAGTACTTC
CASSLRLAGYEQYF
>TRBD1|12|few|TRBJ2-7|TRBV10-2
TGCGCCAGCAAGGACAGGGCCTACGAGCAGTACTTC
CASKDRAYEQYF
>NA|10|few|TRBJ1-2|TRBV20-1
TGCAGTGCTAAGTACTATGGCTACACCTTC
CSAKYYGYTF
>TRBD2|14|once|TRBJ2-1|TRBV5-6
TGTGCCAGCAGTTCTAGCGGGGGGGCGGCGGAGCAGTTCTTC
CASSSSGGAAEQFF
>NA|14|NA|TRBJ1-5|TRBV2
TGTGCCAGCAGAAGAACATGGGGGGAGGAGGCCCAGCATTTT
CASRRTWGEEAQHF
>TRBD2|15|NA|TRBJ2-3|TRBV4-2
TGTGCCAGCAGCCAAGAGACTAGCGGCACAGATACGCAGTATTTT
CASSQETSGTDTQYF
>TRBD2|16|many|TRBJ2-2|TRBV24-1
TGTGCCACCAGTGACCCGGGACTAGTCCGCACCGGGGAGCTGTTTTTT
CATSDPGLVRTGELFF
>NA|13|NA|TRBJ2-7|TRBV24-1
TGTGCCACCAGTGATTTCGAGGGATACGAGCAGTACTTC
CATSDFEGYEQYF
>TRBD1|14|NA|TRBJ1-5|TRBV15
TGTGCCACCAGCAGCAAAAGGGGGCTCCAGCCCCAGCATTTT
CATSSKRGLQPQHF
>TRBD1|14|NA|TRBJ1-2|TRBV19
TGTGCCAGTACCCGGCTCGACAGGGAAGGTGGCTACACCTTC
CASTRLDREGGYTF
>NA|12|many|TRBJ2-1|TRBV20-1
TGCAGTGCTAGGGGATCCAACAATGAGCAGTTCTTC
CSARGSNNEQFF
>NA|15|few|TRBJ1-1|TRBV30
TGTGCCTGGAGTGATCCTATAGGGGGGGAGACTGAAGCTTTCTTT
CAWSDPIGGETEAFF
>NA|11|NA|TRBJ1-2|TRBV19
TGTGCCAGTAGTAGGTCCCTTGGCTACACCTTC
CASSRSLGYTF
>NA|11|NA|TRBJ1-2|TRBV24-1
TGTGCCACCGGGGCGGACTATGGCTATACCTTC
CATGADYGYTF
>NA|14|NA|TRBJ2-7|TRBV12-3/TRBV12-4
TGTGCCAGCAGCTTAGTCGGTGGTAGCGACGAGCAGTACTTC
CASSLVGGSDEQYF
>TRBD2|13|NA|TRBJ2-7|TRBV20-1
TGCAGTGCGGGGACTAGCGAATCCTACGAGCAGTACTTC
CSAGTSESYEQYF
>NA|13|many|TRBJ1-1|TRBV7-9
TGTGCCAGCAGCTTACCCCCGGCAACCGAACCTTTCTTT
CASSLPPATEPFF
>NA|12|NA|TRBJ1-6|TRBV9
TGTGCCAGCAGCGTTTCCGGTTCACCCCTCCACTTT
CASSVSGSPLHF
>NA|14|NA|TRBJ1-6|TRBV20-1
TGCAGTGCTCGACCGGGATCAGGGGATTCACCCCTCCACTTT
CSARPGSGDSPLHF
>NA|15|many|TRBJ2-7|TRBV20-1
TGCAGTGCTCCCGCCCTCCGGGGGAGCTCCTACGAGCAGTACTTC
CSAPALRGSSYEQYF
>NA|13|many|TRBJ1-2|TRBV7-9
TGTGCCAGCAGCTTTGCACAGTCCTATGGCTACACCTTC
CASSFAQSYGYTF
>NA|14|NA|TRBJ1-1|TRBV20-1
TGCAGTGCTGGAGGGGATGGGAAGGTTCCTGAAGCTTTCTTT
CSAGGDGKVPEAFF
>NA|15|NA|TRBJ2-3|TRBV19
TGTGCCAGTAGTATGCTGTTACTAGGTGGACATACGCAGTATTTT
CASSMLLLGGHTQYF
>TRBD2|15|NA|TRBJ2-7|TRBV20-1
TGCAGTGCTCTTCGGACTAGCGGGAACATTTACGAGCAGTACTTC
CSALRTSGNIYEQYF
>NA|14|many|TRBJ2-5|TRBV18
TGTGCCAGCTCACCACCCATCTCCCAAGAGACCCAGTACTTC
CASSPPISQETQYF
>NA|12|few|TRBJ1-2|TRBV20-1
TGCAGTGCTAGAGAAGGGATAAGTGGCTACACCTTC
CSAREGISGYTF
>NA|16|many|TRBJ2-2|TRBV5-1
TGCGCCAGCAGCTTGGTGGGCAGCTCGAACACCGGGGAGCTGTTTTTT
CASSLVGSSNTGELFF
>NA|15|NA|TRBJ2-2|TRBV2
TGTGCCAGCAGCCAAGTCTTGTTGGGCACCGGGGAGCTGTTTTTT
CASSQVLLGTGELFF
>TRBD1|15|NA|TRBJ2-7|TRBV29-1
TGCAGCTCACGACCGGGACAGGGGCACTCCTACGAGCAGTACTTC
CSSRPGQGHSYEQYF
>NA|12|many|TRBJ1-6|TRBV5-6
TGTGCCAGCAGCTTTACAGAAGGGAACTTCCACTTT
CASSFTEGNFHF
>NA|13|few|TRBJ1-6|TRBV10-3
TGTGCCAGCAGAGGACGCAATAATTCACCCCTCCACTTT
CASRGRNNSPLHF
>NA|12|few|TRBJ2-1|TRBV10-3
TGTGCCATCAGTGCCTATGGGAATGAGCAGTTCTTC
CAISAYGNEQFF
>NA|13|few|TRBJ2-7|TRBV10-3
TGTGCCATCAATGGCGGGACAGACTACGAGCAGTACTTC
CAINGGTDYEQYF
>TRBD1|13|NA|TRBJ2-1|TRBV24-1
TGTGCCACCAGGGGACAGGGAAACAATGAGCAGTTCTTC
CATRGQGNNEQFF
>TRBD2|15|once|TRBJ2-1|TRBV10-1
TGCGCCAGCAGTGATCCGGGGGGAACGGGGAATGAGCAGTTCTTC
CASSDPGGTGNEQFF
>NA|15|many|TRBJ2-1|TRBV19
TGTGCCAGTAACTTCAACAGGGCCCGTAACAATGAGCAGTTCTTC
CASNFNRARNNEQFF
>NA|15|many|TRBJ2-7|TRBV5-1
TGCGCCAGCAGCTTGGGAGGGGGGCGAACCTACGAGCAGTACTTC
CASSLGGGRTYEQYF
>TRBD2|17|once|TRBJ2-7|TRBV2
TGTGCCAGCAGTGGACTAGCGGGGGGCCCGGCGAGAGGGGAGCAGTACTTC
CASSGLAGGPARGEQYF
>TRBD2|12|once|TRBJ2-1|TRBV24-1
TGTGCCACCAGTGAAGCCGGGACTACCCAGTTCTTC
CATSEAGTTQFF
>NA|15|many|TRBJ1-1|TRBV29-1
TGCAGCGTCCCTTCATCACACACAGTAAACAGTGAAGCTTTCTTT
CSVPSSHTVNSEAFF
>NA|14|NA|TRBJ1-5|TRBV2
TGTGCCAGCAGTGTCGCAGCCCTCAATCAGCCCCAGCATTTT
CASSVAALNQPQHF
>TRBD1|16|few|TRBJ1-1|TRBV27
TGTGCCAGCAGGACCAACCTAATAACAGGGGGCGCGGGGGCTTTCTTT
CASRTNLITGGAGAFF
>TRBD1|16|NA|TRBJ1-4|TRBV15
TGTGCCACCAGCAGTGCAACAGGGACAGGGGATGAAAAACTGTTTTTT
CATSSATGTGDEKLFF
>NA|11|many|TRBJ2-1|TRBV5-1
TGCGCCAGCAGCTTAGGGAATGAGCAGTTCTTC
CASSLGNEQFF
>TRBD1|16|many|TRBJ1-2|TRBV7-9
TGTGCCAGCAGCTTAGCGGGAAGGGGGCGAGAGTCTGGCTACACCTTC
CASSLAGRGRESGYTF
>TRBD2|14|NA|TRBJ2-1|TRBV10-3
TGTGCCATCAGTGCGGGAGGGCCTATTTATGAGCAGTTCTTC
CAISAGGPIYEQFF
>TRBD1|15|NA|TRBJ1-1|TRBV10-3
TGTGCCATCAGTGAGCCGGGACAGGGGGTGTCGGAAGCTTTCTTT
CAISEPGQGVSEAFF
>NA|18|NA|TRBJ1-5|TRBV10-1
TGCGCCGACCACCCCCAGGGCCTAGGACCGGTAGTGGATCAGCCCCAGCATTTT
CADHPQGLGPVVDQPQHF
>NA|12|few|TRBJ1-3|TRBV15
TGTGCCACCAGCAGAGCTGGAAACACCATATATTTT
CATSRAGNTIYF
>NA|15|once|TRBJ2-5|TRBV29-1
TGCAGCGTTGGTCCTGAGGGCAAAAAGCGGGAGACCCAGTACTTC
CSVGPEGKKRETQYF
>TRBD1|15|NA|TRBJ2-7|TRBV6-2/TRBV6-3
TGTGCCAGCAGTTATCACGAACAGGGGGCCTACGAGCAGTACTTC
CASSYHEQGAYEQYF
>NA|16|many|TRBJ1-6|TRBV5-6
TGTGCCAGCAGCTTGGCGAGCGGCTCCTATAATTCACCCCTCCACTTT
CASSLASGSYNSPLHF